The TCR beta chain described here comes from a study of T cells in Graves' hyperthyroidism and ophthalmopathy. Study background: Before any treatment, at initial diagnosis, peripheral blood was collected.

Trimming took 4 bases from V and 3 from J, leaving 8 bases between them. Per germline, CDR1 KGHDR and CDR2 SFDVKD. The CDR3 has 14 residues. TCR beta CDR3 regions were amplified from RNA. First-round RT-PCR targeting the TCR CDR3 was performed with the HTBI primer set. MiXCR, run by TCRdb on the multiplex PCR reads, gives a single entry per CDR3 protein. The sample carries hundreds of thousands of distinct CDR3 sequences, around 25% recorded once. On this clonotype: No antigen is known for it.

Patients were excluded for uncontrolled infection, other autoimmune disease, pregnancy or lactation. Cells are PBMCs isolated from about 10 ml of fresh blood. Whole-study findings and limits: Progression to ophthalmopathy was predicted a median of about 6.6 months early.

The chain recombines TRBV24-1 with TRBJ2-2; D is ambiguous. Specimen: blood. This receptor was taken from a man in his fifties with Graves' hyperthyroidism. The chain's CDR3 is CATSDPWYTGELFF. CDR3 coding DNA: TGTGCCACCAGTGACCCCTGGTACACCGGGGAGCTGTTTTTT.